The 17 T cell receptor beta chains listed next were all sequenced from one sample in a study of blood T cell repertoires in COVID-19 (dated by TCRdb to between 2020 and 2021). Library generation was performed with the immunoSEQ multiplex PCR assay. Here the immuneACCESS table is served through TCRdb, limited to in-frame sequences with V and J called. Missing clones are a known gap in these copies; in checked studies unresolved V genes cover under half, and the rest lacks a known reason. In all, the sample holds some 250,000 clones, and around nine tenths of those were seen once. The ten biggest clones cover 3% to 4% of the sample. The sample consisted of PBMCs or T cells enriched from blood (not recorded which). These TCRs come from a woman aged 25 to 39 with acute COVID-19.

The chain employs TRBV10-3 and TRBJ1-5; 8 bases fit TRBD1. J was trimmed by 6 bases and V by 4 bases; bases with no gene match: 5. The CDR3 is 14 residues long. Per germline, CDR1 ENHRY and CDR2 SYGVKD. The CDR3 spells CAISADREGQPQHF. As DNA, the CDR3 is TGTGCCATCAGTGCGGACAGGGAAGGTCAGCCCCAGCATTTT.

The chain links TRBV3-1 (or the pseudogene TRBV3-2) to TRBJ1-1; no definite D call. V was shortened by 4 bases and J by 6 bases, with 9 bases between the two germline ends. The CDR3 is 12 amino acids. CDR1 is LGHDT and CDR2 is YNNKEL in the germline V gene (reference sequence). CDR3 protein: CASSPTRAEAFF. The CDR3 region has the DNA TGTGCCAGCAGCCCCACACGGGCTGAAGCTTTCTTT.

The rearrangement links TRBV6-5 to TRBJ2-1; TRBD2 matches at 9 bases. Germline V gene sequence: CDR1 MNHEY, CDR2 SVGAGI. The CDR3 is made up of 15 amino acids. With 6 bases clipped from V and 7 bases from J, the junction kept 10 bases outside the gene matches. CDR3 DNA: TGTGCCAGCAGCCGTGACGCGGGGGGGAGAAATGAGCAGTTCTTC. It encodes CASSRDAGGRNEQFF.

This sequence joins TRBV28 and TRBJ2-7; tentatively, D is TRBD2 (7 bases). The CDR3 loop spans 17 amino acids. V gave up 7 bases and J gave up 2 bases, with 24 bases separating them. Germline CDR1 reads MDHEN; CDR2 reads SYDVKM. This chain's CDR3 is CASTLGGGGGPTYEQYF. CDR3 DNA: TGTGCCAGCACCCTAGGAGGGGGAGGGGGACCGACCTACGAGCAGTACTTC.

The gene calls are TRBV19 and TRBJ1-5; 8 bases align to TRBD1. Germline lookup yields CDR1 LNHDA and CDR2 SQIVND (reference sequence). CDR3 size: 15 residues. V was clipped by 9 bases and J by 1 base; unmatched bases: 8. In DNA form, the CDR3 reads TGTGCCAGCCTTCCGACAGGGGAAAGCAATCAGCCCCAGCATTTT. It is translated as CASLPTGESNQPQHF. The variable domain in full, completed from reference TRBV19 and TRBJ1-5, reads DGGITQSPKYLFRKEGQNVTLSCEQNLNHDAMYWYRQDPGQGLRLIYYSQIVNDFQKGDIAEGYSVSREKKESFPLTVTSAQKNPTAFYLCASLPTGESNQPQHFGDGTRLSIL.

CDR3 loop: CASSPDTGSYNSPLHF. CDR3 bases: TGCGCCAGCAGCCCAGATACAGGGTCCTATAATTCACCCCTCCACTTT. J is TRBJ1-6 and V is TRBV5-1, with D possibly matching TRBD1 (6 bases). Per germline, CDR1 SGHRS and CDR2 YFSETQ. The V end was cut by 4 bases, the J end by 1 base, with 12 bases between. The CDR3 extends over 16 amino acids.

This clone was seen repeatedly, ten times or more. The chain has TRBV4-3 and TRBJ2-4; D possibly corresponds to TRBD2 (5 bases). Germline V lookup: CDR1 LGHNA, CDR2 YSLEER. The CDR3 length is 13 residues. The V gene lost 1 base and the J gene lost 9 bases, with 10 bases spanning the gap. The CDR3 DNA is TGCGCCAGCAGCCAAGGCCAGGCGGGCATTCAGTACTTC. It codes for CASSQGQAGIQYF.

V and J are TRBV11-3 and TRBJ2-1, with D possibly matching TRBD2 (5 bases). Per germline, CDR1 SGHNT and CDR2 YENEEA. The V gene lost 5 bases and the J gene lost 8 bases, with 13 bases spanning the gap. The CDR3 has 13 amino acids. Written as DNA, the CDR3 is TGTGCCAGCAGCAATCCGGGATGGGATGAGCAGTTCTTC. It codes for CASSNPGWDEQFF.

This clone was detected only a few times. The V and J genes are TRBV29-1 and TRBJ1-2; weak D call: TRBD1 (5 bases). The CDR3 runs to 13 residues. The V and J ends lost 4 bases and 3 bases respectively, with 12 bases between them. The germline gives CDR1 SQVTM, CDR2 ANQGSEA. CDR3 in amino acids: CSVALLGDYGYTF. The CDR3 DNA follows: TGCAGCGTTGCCTTGTTAGGGGACTATGGCTACACCTTC.

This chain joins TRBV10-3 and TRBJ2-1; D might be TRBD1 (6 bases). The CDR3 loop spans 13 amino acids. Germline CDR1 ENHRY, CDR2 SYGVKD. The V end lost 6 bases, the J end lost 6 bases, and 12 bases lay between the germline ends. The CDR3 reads CAIRGRGPNEQFF. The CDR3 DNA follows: TGTGCCATCAGAGGCAGGGGCCCCAATGAGCAGTTCTTC.

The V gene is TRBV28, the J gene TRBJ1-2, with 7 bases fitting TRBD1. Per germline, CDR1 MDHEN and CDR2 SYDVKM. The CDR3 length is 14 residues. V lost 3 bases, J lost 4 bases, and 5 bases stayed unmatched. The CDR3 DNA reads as TGTGCCAGCAGTTTCGCTGGGGACAGCTATGGCTACACCTTC. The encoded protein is CASSFAGDSYGYTF.

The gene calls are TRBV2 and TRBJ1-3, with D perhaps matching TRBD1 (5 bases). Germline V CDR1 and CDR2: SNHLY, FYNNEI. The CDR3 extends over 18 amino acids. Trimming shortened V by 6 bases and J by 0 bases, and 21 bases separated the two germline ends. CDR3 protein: CASRNGEWQGPSGNTIYF. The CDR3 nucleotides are TGTGCCAGCAGAAACGGCGAGTGGCAGGGCCCCTCTGGAAACACCATATATTTT.

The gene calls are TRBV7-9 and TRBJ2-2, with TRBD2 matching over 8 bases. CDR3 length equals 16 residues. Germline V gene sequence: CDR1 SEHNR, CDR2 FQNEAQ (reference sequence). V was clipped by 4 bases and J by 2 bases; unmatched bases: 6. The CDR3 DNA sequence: TGTGCCAGCAGCTCCATTAGCGGGGATAACACCGGGGAGCTGTTTTTT. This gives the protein CASSSISGDNTGELFF.

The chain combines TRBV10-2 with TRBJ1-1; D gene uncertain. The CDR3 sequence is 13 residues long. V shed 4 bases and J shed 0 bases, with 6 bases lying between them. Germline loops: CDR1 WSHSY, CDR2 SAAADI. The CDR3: CASSVELNTEAFF. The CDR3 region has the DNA TGCGCCAGCAGTGTGGAGTTGAACACTGAAGCTTTCTTT.

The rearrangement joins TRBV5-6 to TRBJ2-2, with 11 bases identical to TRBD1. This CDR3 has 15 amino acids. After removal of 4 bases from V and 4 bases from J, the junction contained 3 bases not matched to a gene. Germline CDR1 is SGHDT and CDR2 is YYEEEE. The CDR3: CASSPGTGGTGELFF. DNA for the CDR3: TGTGCCAGCAGCCCCGGGACAGGGGGCACCGGGGAGCTGTTTTTT.

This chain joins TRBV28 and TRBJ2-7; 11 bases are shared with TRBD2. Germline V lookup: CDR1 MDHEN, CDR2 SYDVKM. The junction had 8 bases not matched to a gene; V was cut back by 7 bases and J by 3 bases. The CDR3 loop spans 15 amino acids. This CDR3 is CASTLSGGAVYEQYF. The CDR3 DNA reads TGTGCCAGCACTCTTAGCGGGGGGGCTGTCTACGAGCAGTACTTC.

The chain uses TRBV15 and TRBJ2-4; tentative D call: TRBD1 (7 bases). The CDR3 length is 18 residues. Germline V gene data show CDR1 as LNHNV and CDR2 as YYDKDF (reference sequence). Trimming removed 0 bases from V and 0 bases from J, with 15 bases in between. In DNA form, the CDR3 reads TGTGCCACCAGCAGAGAAGGAGGGGGCGATGTAGCCAAAAACATTCAGTACTTC. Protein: CATSREGGGDVAKNIQYF. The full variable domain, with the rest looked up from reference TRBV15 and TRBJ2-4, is DAMVIQNPRYQVTQFGKPVTLSCSQTLNHNVMYWYQQKSSQAPKLLFHYYDKDFNNEADTPDNFQSRRPNTSFCFLDIRSPGLGDTAMYLCATSREGGGDVAKNIQYFGAGTRLSVL.